The rows below give T cell receptor beta chains drawn from one sample of a study of blood T cell repertoires in COVID-19. Repertoires were generated with immunoSEQ multiplex PCR, while TCRdb's copy carries only in-frame clones and drops some. Here the sample spans about 26,000 clones, around 90% being singletons. The sequenced sample consisted of peripheral blood. Receptors originate from a man between 65 and 85 years old with acute or convalescent COVID-19. Both conserved end residues are part of each CDR3. The D gene is left open where the match is weak. Size tells how often a clone was seen (once, few, many) or the class of an expanded clone, and some rows leave it out.

>TRBV24-1|TRBD1|TRBJ1-1|NA
CATSDPGTGGTEAFF
TGTGCCACCAGTGATCCCGGGACAGGGGGCACTGAAGCTTTCTTT
>TRBV6-6|TRBD2|TRBJ2-5|NA
CASGTSGRPGETQYF
TGTGCCAGCGGGACTAGCGGGAGGCCAGGGGAGACCCAGTACTTC
>TRBV19|NA|TRBJ1-4|NA
CASSIDGGEKLFF
TGTGCCAGTAGTATAGATGGAGGTGAAAAACTGTTTTTT
>TRBV7-3|NA|TRBJ2-1|NA
CASSLNLGVRQFF
TGTGCCAGCAGCTTGAACCTTGGAGTACGACAGTTCTTC
>TRBV7-2|NA|TRBJ2-3|NA
CASSLSSSTDTQYF
TGTGCCAGCAGCTTATCTTCCAGCACAGATACGCAGTATTTT
>TRBV11-2|NA|TRBJ1-4|NA
CASRPARGEVNEKLFF
TGTGCCAGCAGGCCCGCCAGGGGCGAAGTTAATGAAAAACTGTTTTTT
>TRBV6-5|TRBD1|TRBJ1-1|NA
CASSTGDDTEAFF
TGTGCCAGCAGCACAGGGGATGACACTGAAGCTTTCTTT
>TRBV19|NA|TRBJ1-1|once
CASKDSGVQLNTEAFF
TGTGCCAGTAAGGACAGCGGAGTTCAACTGAACACTGAAGCTTTCTTT
>TRBV2|TRBD1|TRBJ1-4|NA
CASSSGGAGKKLFF
TGTGCCAGCAGCTCAGGGGGCGCTGGGAAAAAACTGTTTTTT
>TRBV6-5|NA|TRBJ1-3|NA
CASSINHGNTIYF
TGTGCCAGCAGTATAAATCACGGGAACACCATATATTTT
>TRBV6-5|NA|TRBJ2-7|NA
CATRTVSYEQYF
TGTGCCACAAGGACAGTATCCTACGAGCAGTACTTC
>TRBV24-1|NA|TRBJ1-2|NA
CATSSGGELYTF
TGTGCCACCAGTAGCGGGGGGGAGCTCTACACCTTC
>TRBV7-3|TRBD2|TRBJ2-2|NA
CASSDGRATGELFF
TGTGCCAGCAGCGACGGGAGGGCGACCGGGGAGCTGTTTTTT
>TRBV5-1|TRBD1|TRBJ2-1|few
CASRPGQGYNEQFF
TGCGCCAGCAGACCGGGACAGGGGTACAATGAGCAGTTCTTC
>TRBV28|NA|TRBJ2-7|NA
CASSLNSAIGVYEQYF
TGTGCCAGCAGTTTAAATTCAGCGATCGGGGTCTACGAGCAGTACTTC
>TRBV14|NA|TRBJ1-1|NA
CASSQMGQQNTEAFF
TGTGCCAGCAGCCAAATGGGCCAGCAGAACACTGAAGCTTTCTTT
>TRBV6-5|NA|TRBJ2-7|NA
CASSRQMLYEQYF
TGTGCCAGCAGCCGACAGATGCTCTACGAGCAGTACTTC
>TRBV12-2|NA|TRBJ1-1|NA
CASRPTSSVNTEAFF
TGTGCAAGTCGCCCCACTTCGTCGGTGAACACTGAAGCTTTCTTT
>TRBV28|TRBD1|TRBJ1-5|NA
CASSRPGTGDNQPQHF
TGTGCCAGCAGCCGCCCTGGGACAGGGGATAATCAGCCCCAGCATTTT
>TRBV5-1|NA|TRBJ2-1|NA
CASSLEGLAYNEQFF
TGCGCCAGCAGCTTGGAGGGACTCGCCTACAATGAGCAGTTCTTC
>TRBV11-2|NA|TRBJ1-1|few
CASSPGGPTEAFF
TGTGCCAGCAGCCCGGGGGGGCCTACAGAAGCTTTCTTT
>TRBV7-9|TRBD2|TRBJ2-1|NA
CASSLPGGLSRYEQFF
TGTGCCAGCAGCTTACCGGGAGGCTTGAGTAGATATGAGCAGTTCTTC
>TRBV5-1|TRBD1|TRBJ2-3|NA
CASSLGQGPQDTQYF
TGCGCCAGCAGCCTGGGACAGGGACCGCAAGATACGCAGTATTTT
>TRBV7-3|NA|TRBJ1-2|NA
CASSLGSGANYGYTF
TGTGCCAGCAGCTTAGGCTCCGGGGCTAACTATGGCTACACCTTC
>TRBV10-3|TRBD2|TRBJ2-5|NA
CAISDGLAGGETQYF
TGTGCCATCAGTGATGGGCTAGCGGGAGGAGAGACCCAGTACTTC
>TRBV11-2|TRBD2|TRBJ2-7|NA
CASSSTSGTYEQYF
TGTGCCAGCAGCTCAACTAGCGGGACCTACGAGCAGTACTTC
>TRBV12-3/TRBV12-4|NA|TRBJ1-1|few
CASSPRTGGGAFF
TGTGCCAGCAGCCCTCGTACGGGGGGGGGAGCTTTCTTT
>TRBV11-2|NA|TRBJ2-3|once
CASGGAAGTDTQYF
TGTGCCAGCGGCGGGGCCGCGGGAACAGATACGCAGTATTTT
>TRBV7-9|NA|TRBJ1-3|NA
CASSSLTSRGNTIYF
TGTGCCAGCAGCTCCCTGACAAGCCGGGGGAACACCATATATTTT
>TRBV5-1|TRBD2|TRBJ2-3|NA
CASSPGLAGTDTQYF
TGCGCCAGCAGCCCCGGACTAGCGGGAACAGATACGCAGTATTTT
>TRBV3-1/TRBV3-2|TRBD1|TRBJ1-2|NA
CASSTRQGLNYGYTF
TGTGCCAGCAGCACCCGACAGGGTTTAAACTATGGCTACACCTTC
>TRBV7-2|TRBD2|TRBJ2-1|NA
CASSFRTSGSPEQFF
TGTGCCAGCAGCTTCCGGACTAGCGGGAGCCCTGAGCAGTTCTTC
>TRBV10-3|TRBD1|TRBJ2-1|NA
CAISELNRGNEQFF
TGTGCCATCAGTGAGCTAAACAGGGGGAATGAGCAGTTCTTC
>TRBV5-4|TRBD1|TRBJ1-1|NA
CASSFRDRGPFEAFF
TGTGCCAGCAGCTTCCGGGACAGGGGGCCTTTTGAAGCTTTCTTT
>TRBV27|NA|TRBJ2-7|NA
CASSSSDRGAYEQYF
NA
>TRBV6-6|TRBD1|TRBJ2-6|NA
CATYRGSGANVLTF
TGTGCCACCTACAGGGGGTCAGGGGCCAACGTCCTGACTTTC
>TRBV5-5|NA|TRBJ1-3|NA
CASSLSADTIYF
TGTGCCAGCAGCCTTTCGGCGGACACCATATATTTT
>TRBV5-1|TRBD1|TRBJ1-5|NA
CASSSGQGRDQPQHF
TGCGCCAGCAGCTCTGGACAGGGAAGGGATCAGCCCCAGCATTTT
>TRBV19|NA|TRBJ2-5|NA
CASSIGGIQETQYF
TGTGCCAGTAGTATAGGAGGTATACAAGAGACCCAGTACTTC
>TRBV7-8|TRBD2|TRBJ2-1|NA
CASSFSTSGNEQFF
TGTGCCAGCAGCTTTTCGACTAGCGGAAATGAGCAGTTCTTC
>TRBV6-5|TRBD1|TRBJ2-7|NA
CASSYADRAEQYF
TGTGCCAGCAGTTACGCTGACAGGGCCGAGCAGTACTTC
>TRBV18|NA|TRBJ2-3|NA
CASSPSSASTDTQYF
TGTGCCAGCTCACCGTCTAGCGCTAGCACAGATACGCAGTATTTT
>TRBV18|NA|TRBJ1-4|NA
CASAGQDAGGNEKLFF
TGTGCCAGCGCCGGACAAGACGCGGGGGGGAATGAAAAACTGTTTTTT
>TRBV7-9|NA|TRBJ2-6|NA
CASSLGGYRSGANVLTF
TGTGCCAGCAGCTTAGGAGGGTACCGCTCTGGGGCCAACGTCCTGACTTTC
>TRBV27|TRBD1|TRBJ2-1|NA
CASSQDRGAYNEQFF
TGTGCCAGCAGTCAGGACAGGGGGGCCTACAATGAGCAGTTCTTC
>TRBV6-2/TRBV6-3|TRBD2|TRBJ2-7|once
CASSYSGGGLSYEQYF
TGTGCCAGCAGTTACTCTGGGGGAGGGCTCTCCTACGAGCAGTACTTC
>TRBV7-2|TRBD2|TRBJ2-3|NA
CASSPTGGARPENF
TGTGCCAGCAGCCCCACCGGGGGGGCTAGACCTGAAAATTTT
>TRBV11-2|NA|TRBJ2-1|NA
CASSLGQSHNEQFF
TGTGCCAGCAGCTTAGGCCAGTCACACAATGAGCAGTTCTTC